The clone carrying this TCR beta chain has only a few counts. Its antigen is unidentified. 60 Vbeta and 13 Jbeta primers were used in PCR. Using immunoSEQ multiplex PCR, the repertoire was profiled, and TCRdb retains in-frame clones only, with some absent. The table has about 54,000 clones, around 78% seen once; the top ten hold more than 1.4%. The source of the sample is a study of cytomegalovirus exposure and HLA in healthy donors. Study overall: Some 85 million unique TCRs, all from HLA-typed donors, were included in an early release of the data.

Germline CDR1 is MNHNS and CDR2 is SASEGT. This CDR3 is built from 15 residues. V lost 6 bases and J lost 3, with 18 bases in between. Regarding the study as a whole: Compared with the approximately 680-donor mean, an Asian-associated ancestry cluster reportedly had fewer N-insertions, according to a later analysis. An analysis that was carried out later associated 15,000 to 20,000 TCR beta sequences with HLA alleles at 0.05 false discovery rate.

Material for sequencing was PBMCs. The V gene is TRBV6-1, the J gene TRBJ2-7, with D possibly matching TRBD1 (7 bases). This clonotype was obtained from a female donor in good health and CMV-seronegative. CDR3 DNA: TGTGCCAGCAGCCGAGGGGGCGGGAATCTCTACGAGCAGTACTTC. Amino acid sequence: CASSRGGGNLYEQYF.